This TCR beta chain was observed in a study of identifying expanded T cells in peripheral blood (dated by TCRdb to about 2019). Concerning the study at large: Separate aliquots of the same genomic DNA pool were sequenced to produce technical replicates, and four replicates were compared in pairs. Broad study findings and their caveats: The authors expected biological variance in healthy repertoires might increase further over much longer intervals such as months to years. For all healthy donors, the variance in clone template counts between roughly 2-week samples rose significantly as total template count increased. The binomial model flagged 0.9 to 1.5 differentially abundant clones between technical replicates but about 16 over roughly 2 weeks and around 20 over roughly 4 weeks. The beta-binomial model significantly reduced the number of clones called differentially abundant and the false-positive rate across all healthy-donor time intervals.

The immunoSEQ Assay, which uses bias-controlled multiplex PCR amplification of genomic DNA, was used to profile TCRbeta CDR3 regions. Turning to the authors' computational methods: The absolute abundance of each unique TCRbeta CDR3 region was quantified after sequences were collapsed and filtered. Two models were used to test differential abundance: a binomial model (Fisher-equivalent) and a beta-binomial model that adds time-dependent variance fitted from healthy donors. Any clone with fewer than 5 combined templates was excluded, and a clone was called differentially abundant if its Benjamini-Hochberg FDR was below 0.01. In the beta-binomial model, variance was expressed as a function of the total template count across the two samples, in the form v = (b*log(k)+a)^2. Held by TCRdb, this immuneACCESS table contains in-frame sequences only and omits some clones. Under half of the omission traces to an unresolved V gene where checked; the cause of the rest is unknown. D and trimming were read from the DNA, whereas the V and J calls and clone size are those reported in that table. The sample contains 100,000 or so clones, 87% of them found a single time. 17% of the sample lies in the top ten.

Concerning this clone: No cognate antigen has been identified for it. No quality values exist for individual bases; no much larger clone is one base distant.

No immune events such as infections were documented for the healthy donors during the collection period. Blood repertoires from healthy donors were used as a training cohort for calibrating time-dependent variance in a beta-binomial model of differential abundance of T-cell clones. The training cohort comprised roughly ten healthy donors, 3 female and 7 male. The donors were between roughly 25 and 70 years old, with an average age of about 40 years. Whole blood, obtained from a commercial supplier, was collected from each healthy donor at three time points spaced around 2 weeks apart. Genomic DNA was extracted from unsorted whole blood for immunosequencing. The CDR3 starts with the cysteine, ends with the phenylalanine, and has 11 residues. Of the read, only the CDR3 DNA is kept; its 33 bases are in frame from base 1. Relative to germline, V is 5 bases shorter and J is 7 bases shorter, with 8 bases between their ends. As encoded in the germline V gene, CDR1 is MNHEY while CDR2 is SVGAGI.

The rearrangement combines TRBV6-5 with TRBJ1-2; there is no confident call for the D gene. The specimen was blood. This TCR was sampled from a person aged 18 to 70 in good health. The DNA sequence is TGTGCCAGCAGTGGGCGGGGTGGCTACACCTTC. It codes for CASSGRGGYTF.